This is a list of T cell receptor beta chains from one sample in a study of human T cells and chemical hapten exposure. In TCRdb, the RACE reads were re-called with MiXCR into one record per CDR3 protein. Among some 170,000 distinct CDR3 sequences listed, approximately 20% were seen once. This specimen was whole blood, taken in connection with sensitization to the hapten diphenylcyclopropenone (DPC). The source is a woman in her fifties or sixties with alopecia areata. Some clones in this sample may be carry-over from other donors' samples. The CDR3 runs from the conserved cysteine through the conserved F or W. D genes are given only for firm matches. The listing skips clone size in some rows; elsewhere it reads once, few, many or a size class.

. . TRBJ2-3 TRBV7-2 TGTGCCAGCAGCTTATCGCGTGCGCAGTATTTT CASSLSRAQYF
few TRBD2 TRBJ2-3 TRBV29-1 TGCAGCGTTGAAGGGTCGTGGGGAGCGGGAGGTGCGACAGATACGCAGTATTTT CSVEGSWGAGGATDTQYF
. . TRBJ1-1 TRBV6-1 TGTGCCAGCCGAATCCGGGACACGAACACTGAAGCTTTCTTT CASRIRDTNTEAFF
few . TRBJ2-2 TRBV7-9 TGTGCCAGCAGCTTATCAGGCCCCGGGGAGCTGTTTTTT CASSLSGPGELFF
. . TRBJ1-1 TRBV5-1 TGCGCCAGCAGCTTGGCCGCGGGGGCCACTGAAGCTTTCTTT CASSLAAGATEAFF
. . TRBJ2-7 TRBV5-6 TGTGCCAGCAGCTTGGGGGCAGGGCGATTCTACGAGCAGTACTTC CASSLGAGRFYEQYF
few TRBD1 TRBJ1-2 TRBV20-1 TGCAGTGCAAAACCGGGACAGGGAGACGGCTACACCTTC CSAKPGQGDGYTF
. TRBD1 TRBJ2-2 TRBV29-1 TGCAGCGTTGGGCGACAGGGGGCTGCCGGGGAGCTGTTTTTT CSVGRQGAAGELFF
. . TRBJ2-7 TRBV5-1 TGCGCCAGCAGCTTGGCCCCGGGACATGAGTCCTACGAGCAGTACTTC CASSLAPGHESYEQYF
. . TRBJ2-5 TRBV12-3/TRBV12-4 TGTGCCAGCAGCATCAATAGGGAGACCCAGTACTTC CASSINRETQYF
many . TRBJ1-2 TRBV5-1 TGCGCCAGCAGCTCTGACGGACGGTATGGCTACACCTTC CASSSDGRYGYTF
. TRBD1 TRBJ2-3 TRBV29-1 TGCAGCGTTGAACAGGGGGAGTACACAGATACGCAGTATTTT CSVEQGEYTDTQYF
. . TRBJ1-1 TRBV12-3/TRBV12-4 TGTGCCAGCAGTTTTGGAGTAATGAACACTGAAGCTTTCTTT CASSFGVMNTEAFF
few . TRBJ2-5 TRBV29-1 TGCAGCGTTGACCTCGAGGGTCGAGAGACCCAGTACTTC CSVDLEGRETQYF
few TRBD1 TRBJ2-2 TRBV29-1 TGCAGCGTTGCATTACAGGGGCGCGCCGGGGAGCTGTTTTTT CSVALQGRAGELFF
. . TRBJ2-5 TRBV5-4 TGTGCCAGCAGCTTTCCAGGGAGATACGGAGAGACCCAGTACTTC CASSFPGRYGETQYF
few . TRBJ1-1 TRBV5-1 TGCGCCAGCAGCTTGGCCAGCATGAACACTGAAGCTTTCTTT CASSLASMNTEAFF
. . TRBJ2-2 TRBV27 TGTGCCAGCAGTCCAAACAGGGCGAACACCGGGGAGCTGTTTTTT CASSPNRANTGELFF
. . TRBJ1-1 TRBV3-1 TGTGCCAGCAGCCAAGGGGGCGTTGAAGCTTTCTTT CASSQGGVEAFF
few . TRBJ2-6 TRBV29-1 TGCAGCGTTGGAAGCGTAGATGGGGCCAACGTCCTGACTTTC CSVGSVDGANVLTF
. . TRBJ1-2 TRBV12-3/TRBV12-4 TGTGCCAGCAGTTTCGGCCAGGGGCTTTATGGCTACACCTTC CASSFGQGLYGYTF
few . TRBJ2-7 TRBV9 TGTGCCAGCAGCTCCCGCCTGGGACCCTACGAGCAGTACTTC CASSSRLGPYEQYF
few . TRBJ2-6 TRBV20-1 TGCAGTGGAACTAGCTGGGGTGGGGCCAACGTCCTGACTTTC CSGTSWGGANVLTF
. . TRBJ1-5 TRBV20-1 TGCAGTGCTAGAGGACGGGGTTGGAATCAGCCCCAGCATTTT CSARGRGWNQPQHF
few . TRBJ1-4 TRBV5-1 TGCGCCAGCAGCTCCCAAGGAGTCTATAATGAAAAACTGTTTTTT CASSSQGVYNEKLFF
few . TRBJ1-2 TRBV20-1 TGCAGTGCGGACCTATTCTACGAAGCTAACTATGGCTACACCTTC CSADLFYEANYGYTF
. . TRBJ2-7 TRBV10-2 TGCGCCAGTAAGAGCTCCTACGAGCAGTACTTC CASKSSYEQYF
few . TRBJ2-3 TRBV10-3 TGTGCCATCAGTGATGCGGGATGGACCCCAGATACGCAGTATTTT CAISDAGWTPDTQYF
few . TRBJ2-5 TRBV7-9 TGTGCCAGCAGCCCCCGACAGGCCTTCCAAGAGACCCAGTACTTC CASSPRQAFQETQYF
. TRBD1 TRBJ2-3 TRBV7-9 TGTGCCAGCAGCTTAGCCCACCGGACAGGGAGCACAGATACGCAGTATTTT CASSLAHRTGSTDTQYF
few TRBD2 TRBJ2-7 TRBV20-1 TGCAGTGCTAGTGCATCCGGGACTACATACGAGCAGTACTTC CSASASGTTYEQYF
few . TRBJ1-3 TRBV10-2 TGCGCCAGCAGTGGTGGAATTAAGGACGCCCTTGGAAACACCATATATTTT CASSGGIKDALGNTIYF
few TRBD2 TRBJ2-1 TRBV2 TGTGCCAGCAGTGCCCTGGAAGCGGGAGGGAATGAGCAGTTCTTC CASSALEAGGNEQFF
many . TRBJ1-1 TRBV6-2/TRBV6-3 TGTGCCAGCAGTCGAGGGCCCACGCTTATCTTGAACACTGAAGCTTTCTTT CASSRGPTLILNTEAFF